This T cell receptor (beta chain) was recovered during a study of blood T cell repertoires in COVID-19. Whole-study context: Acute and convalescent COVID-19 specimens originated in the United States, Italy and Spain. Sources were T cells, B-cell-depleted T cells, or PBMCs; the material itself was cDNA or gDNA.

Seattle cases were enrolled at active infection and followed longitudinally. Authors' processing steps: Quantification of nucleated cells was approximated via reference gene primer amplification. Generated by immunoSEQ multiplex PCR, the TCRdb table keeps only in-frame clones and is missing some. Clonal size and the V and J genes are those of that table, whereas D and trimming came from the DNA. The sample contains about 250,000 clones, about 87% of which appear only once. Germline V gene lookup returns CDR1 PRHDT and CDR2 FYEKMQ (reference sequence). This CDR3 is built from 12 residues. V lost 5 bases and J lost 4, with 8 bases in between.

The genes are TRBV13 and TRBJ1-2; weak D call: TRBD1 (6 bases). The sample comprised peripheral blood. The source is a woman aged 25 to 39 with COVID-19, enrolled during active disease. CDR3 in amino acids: CASSPDSYGYTF. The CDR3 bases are TGTGCCAGCAGCCCGGACAGCTATGGCTACACCTTC.